The clone carrying this T cell receptor beta chain has a count of ten or more. Germline V lookup: CDR1 SQVTM, CDR2 ANQGSEA. V dropped 5 bases and J dropped 7; count of bases not matched to a gene: 7. This CDR3 contains 12 residues. The TCRbeta library was prepared with unique molecular identifiers. One entry per CDR3 protein results from TCRdb running MiXCR on the PCR reads. In the table there are some 200,000 distinct CDR3 sequences, more than 12% of which are singletons. These data originate in a study of T-cell reconstitution after alpha-beta-depleted transplantation in children. This clonotype was obtained from a human donor who donated a stem cell graft to a child with acute lymphoblastic leukemia. Sequencing was performed on PBMCs from the stem cell graft donor, taken from the stem cell graft. The V gene is TRBV29-1, the J gene TRBJ2-7; 8 positions agree with TRBD1. The CDR3 protein is CSVRTGFGEQYF. DNA of the CDR3: TGCAGCGTTAGGACAGGGTTTGGAGAGCAGTACTTC.